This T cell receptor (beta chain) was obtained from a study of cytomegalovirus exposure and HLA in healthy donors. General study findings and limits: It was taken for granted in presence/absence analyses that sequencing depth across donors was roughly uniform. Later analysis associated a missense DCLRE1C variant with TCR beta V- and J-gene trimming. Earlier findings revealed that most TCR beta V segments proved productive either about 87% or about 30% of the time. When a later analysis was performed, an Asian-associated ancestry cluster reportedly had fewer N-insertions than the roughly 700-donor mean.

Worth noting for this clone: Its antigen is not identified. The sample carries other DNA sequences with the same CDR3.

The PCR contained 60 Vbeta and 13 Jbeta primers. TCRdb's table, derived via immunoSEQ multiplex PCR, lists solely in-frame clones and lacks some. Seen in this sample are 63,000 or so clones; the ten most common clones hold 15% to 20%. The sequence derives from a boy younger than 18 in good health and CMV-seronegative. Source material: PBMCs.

CDR3 residues: CSVQGARTGELFF. For the CDR3, the DNA is TGCAGCGTTCAGGGGGCGCGAACCGGGGAGCTGTTTTTT. V is TRBV29-1 and J is TRBJ2-2, with 8 bases that match TRBD1. V trimming: 5 bases; J trimming: 5 bases; junction bases outside the gene matches: 4. The CDR3 runs 13 residues. Per germline, CDR1 SQVTM and CDR2 ANQGSEA.